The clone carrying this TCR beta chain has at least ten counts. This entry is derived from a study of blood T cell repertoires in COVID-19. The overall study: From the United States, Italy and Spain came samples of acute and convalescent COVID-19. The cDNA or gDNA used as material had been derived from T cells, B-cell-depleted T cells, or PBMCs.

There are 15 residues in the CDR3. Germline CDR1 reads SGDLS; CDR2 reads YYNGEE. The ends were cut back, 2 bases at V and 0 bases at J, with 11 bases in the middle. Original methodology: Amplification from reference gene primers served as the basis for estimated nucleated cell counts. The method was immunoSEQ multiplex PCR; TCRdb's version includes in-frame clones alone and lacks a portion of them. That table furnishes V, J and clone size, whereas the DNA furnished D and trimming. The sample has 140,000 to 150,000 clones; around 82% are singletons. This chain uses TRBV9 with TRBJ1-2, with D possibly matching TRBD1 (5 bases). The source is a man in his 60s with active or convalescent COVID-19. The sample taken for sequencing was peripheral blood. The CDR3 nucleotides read TGTGCCAGCAGCGTTTTAAAGGACACTAACTATGGCTACACCTTC. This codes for CASSVLKDTNYGYTF.